This T cell receptor beta chain came from a study of beta chain features in type 1 diabetes. Turning to the study itself: Age, gender and cell yields were similar between patients and healthy donors.

Whole-study results and caveats: Within patients, naive, central memory and Treg TCRB repertoires seemed more similar than within healthy donors. Lower insertion and higher deletion counts appeared at VDJ junctions in type 1 diabetes patients.

This clone was picked up a small number of times. No antigen is known for it. Donors underwent one heparinised blood draw, 100 to 150 mL on average. CDR1 KGHSH and CDR2 LQKENI come from the germline V gene. This CDR3 is built from 17 residues. J gave up 2 bases and V 3 bases, and 11 bases lay outside the gene matches. The study reverse transcribed the entire isolated RNA, so it sequenced expressed TCRB transcripts. Sequencing was performed with immunoSEQ multiplex PCR; in TCRdb, only in-frame clones are kept and a portion is missing. The data contain hundreds of thousands of clones, roughly a sixth of them seen just once; the ten biggest clones take up 0.09% to 0.095%.

This TCR was recovered from a man aged 18 to 35 in good health. Sequenced: naive CD4+ T cells from blood. This chain connects TRBV18 to TRBJ2-3; 7 bases align to TRBD2. The CDR3 is CASSPYAPGLITDTQYF. Here the CDR3 DNA reads TGTGCCAGCTCACCGTACGCCCCGGGACTAATCACAGATACGCAGTATTTT.